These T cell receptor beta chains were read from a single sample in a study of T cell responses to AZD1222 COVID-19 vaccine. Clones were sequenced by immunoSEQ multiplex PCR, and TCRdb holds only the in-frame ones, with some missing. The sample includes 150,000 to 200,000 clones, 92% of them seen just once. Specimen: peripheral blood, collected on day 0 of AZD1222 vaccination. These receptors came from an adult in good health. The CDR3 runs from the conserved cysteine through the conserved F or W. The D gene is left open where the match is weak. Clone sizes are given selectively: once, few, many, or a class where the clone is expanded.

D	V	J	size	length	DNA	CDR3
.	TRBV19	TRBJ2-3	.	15	TGTGCCAGTAGTATAGGGCAGACGCACACAGATACGCAGTATTTT	CASSIGQTHTDTQYF
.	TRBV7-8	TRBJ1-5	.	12	TGTGCCAGCAGCTCGGGGAATCAGCCCCAGCATTTT	CASSSGNQPQHF
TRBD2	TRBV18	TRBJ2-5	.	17	TGTGCCAGCTCCCCCTTTGGGCTAGCGGAGATAAGGGAGACCCAGTACTTC	CASSPFGLAEIRETQYF
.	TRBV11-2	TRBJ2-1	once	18	TGTGCCAGCAGCTTATTGTTACAAGGAGGGGCCTCCTACAATGAGCAGTTCTTC	CASSLLLQGGASYNEQFF
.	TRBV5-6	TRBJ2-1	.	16	TGTGCCAGCAGACTCAAGAGGCGGGACCTATACAATGAGCAGTTCTTC	CASRLKRRDLYNEQFF
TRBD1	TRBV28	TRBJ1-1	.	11	TGTGCCAGCAGTTTAAGCAGGGGGCGAGACTTT	CASSLSRGRDF
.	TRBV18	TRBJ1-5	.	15	TGTGCCAGCTCACCACCAGTGGGCAGTAAAGGGCCCCAGCATTTT	CASSPPVGSKGPQHF
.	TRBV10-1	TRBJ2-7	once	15	TGCGCCAGCAGTGGGCGGGGCAGACTTACCTACGAGCAGTACTTC	CASSGRGRLTYEQYF
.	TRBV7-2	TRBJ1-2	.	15	TGTGCCAGCAGCTTATTAATGAGGGAGGGCTATGGCTACACCTTC	CASSLLMREGYGYTF
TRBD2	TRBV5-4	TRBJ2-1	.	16	TGTGCCAGCAGCCGTTCTGGCGCGGGGGGAGGACATGAGCAGTTCTTC	CASSRSGAGGGHEQFF
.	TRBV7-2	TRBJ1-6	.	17	TGTGCCAGCAGCTTAGGGGGGAAGGGGCTACGGAATTCACCCCTCCACTTT	CASSLGGKGLRNSPLHF
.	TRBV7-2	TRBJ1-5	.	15	TGTGCCAGCAGCTTAGTCGCAGGGTTTAATCAGCCCCAGCATTTT	CASSLVAGFNQPQHF
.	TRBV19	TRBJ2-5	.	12	TGTGCCAGTAGTATCTCTCCAGAGACCCAGTACTTC	CASSISPETQYF
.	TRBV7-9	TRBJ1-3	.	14	TGTGCCAGCAGCGCGGACATTACTGGAAACACCATATATTTT	CASSADITGNTIYF
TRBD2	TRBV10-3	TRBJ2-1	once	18	TGTGCCATCAATAGAGGGTCGACTAGCGGAAGTTCCTACAATGAGCAGTTCTTC	CAINRGSTSGSSYNEQFF
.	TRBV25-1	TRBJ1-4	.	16	TGTGCCAGCAGTGAATACCCGGGGGCAACTAATGAAAAACTGTTTTTT	CASSEYPGATNEKLFF
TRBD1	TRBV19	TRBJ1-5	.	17	TGTGCCAGTACCTTAGGACAGGGGGGACGTGGCAATCAGCCCCAGCATTTT	CASTLGQGGRGNQPQHF
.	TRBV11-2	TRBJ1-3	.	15	TGTGCCAGCAGCTTGCAAGGGACCTCTGGAAACACCATATATTTT	CASSLQGTSGNTIYF
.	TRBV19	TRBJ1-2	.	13	TGTGCCAGTAGTTCGGGACCCATGAATGGCTACACCTTC	CASSSGPMNGYTF
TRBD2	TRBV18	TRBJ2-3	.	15	TGTGCCAGCTCACCATGGACTAGCAGTGCAGATACGCAGTATTTT	CASSPWTSSADTQYF
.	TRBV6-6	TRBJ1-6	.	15	TGTGCCAGCGCCGGGGGGGGTTCCTATAATTCACCCCTCCACTTT	CASAGGGSYNSPLHF
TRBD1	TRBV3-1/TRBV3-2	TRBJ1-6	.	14	TGTGCCAGCAGCCAACGACAGGGGCTTGAACCCCTCCACTTT	CASSQRQGLEPLHF
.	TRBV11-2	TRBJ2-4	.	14	TGTGCCAGCAGCTTAGATGAGGGGGTGAACATTCAGTACTTC	CASSLDEGVNIQYF
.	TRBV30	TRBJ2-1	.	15	TGTGCCTGGAGTGTAGGGCAGGGGAATTACAATGAGCAGTTCTTC	CAWSVGQGNYNEQFF
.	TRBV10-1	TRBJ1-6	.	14	TGCGCCAGCAGTGAGTCTAATAGAAATTCACCCCTCCACTTT	CASSESNRNSPLHF
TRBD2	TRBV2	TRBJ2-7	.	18	TGTGCCAGCAGTGAAGGGGCGGGAGGGCCGGCAGAATCTACGGAGCAGTACTTC	CASSEGAGGPAESTEQYF
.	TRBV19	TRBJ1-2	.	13	TGTGCCAGTACCCGAACCGGCCTCTATGGCTACACCTTC	CASTRTGLYGYTF
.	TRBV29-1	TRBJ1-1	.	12	TGCAGCGTTGAGGGTCGCGGCACTGAAGCTTTCTTT	CSVEGRGTEAFF
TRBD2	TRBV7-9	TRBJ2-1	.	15	TGTGCCAGCAGCTTATCTAGCGGGCCCTACAATGAGCAGTTCTTC	CASSLSSGPYNEQFF
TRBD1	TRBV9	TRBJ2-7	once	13	TGTGCCAGCAGCGTAACAGGGGGATACGAGCAGTACTTC	CASSVTGGYEQYF
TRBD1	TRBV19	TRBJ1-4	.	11	TGTGAGGGGGCCCCGAGGGAAAAACTGTTTTTT	CEGAPREKLFF
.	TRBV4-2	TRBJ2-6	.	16	TGTGCCAGCAGCCAAGATGAGAGCTCTGGGGCCAACGTCCTGACTTTC	CASSQDESSGANVLTF
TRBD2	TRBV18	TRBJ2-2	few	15	TGTGCCAGCTCACCCGAGGCGGGAGGGCCCGGGGAGCTGTTTTTT	CASSPEAGGPGELFF
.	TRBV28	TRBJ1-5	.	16	TGTGCCAGCAGTTTGCCGATACAGGGTAGCAATCAGCCCCAGCATTTT	CASSLPIQGSNQPQHF
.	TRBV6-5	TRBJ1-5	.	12	TGTGCCAGCAGTAAGGTGGGTCAGCCCCAGCATTTT	CASSKVGQPQHF
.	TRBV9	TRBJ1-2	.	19	TGTGCCAGCAGCGTAGCCCGGTCCCTAACTTTGGTCCGAGACTATGGCTACACCTTC	CASSVARSLTLVRDYGYTF
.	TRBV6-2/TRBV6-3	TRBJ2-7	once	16	TGTGCCAGCAGTTACTCGAGGCTGGGAAGCTCCTACGAGCAGTACTTC	CASSYSRLGSSYEQYF
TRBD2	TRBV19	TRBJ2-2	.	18	TGTGCCAGTAGTATAACCACTAGCGGGAGGGCCCGGACCGGGGAGCTGTTTTTT	CASSITTSGRARTGELFF
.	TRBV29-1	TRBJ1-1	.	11	TGCAGCGTTGGGTCCGGTCGTGAAGCTTTCTTT	CSVGSGREAFF
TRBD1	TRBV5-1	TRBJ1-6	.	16	TGCGCCAGCAGCTCCGGGACAGGGGCGGCGGGTTCACCCCTCCACTTT	CASSSGTGAAGSPLHF
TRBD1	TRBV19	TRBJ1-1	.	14	TGTGCCAGTGGGACAGGGATGATGAACACTGAAGCTTTCTTT	CASGTGMMNTEAFF
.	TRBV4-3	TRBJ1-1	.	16	TGCGCCAGCAGCCAAGATTTAGCAGGGTGGGACACTGAAGCTTTCTTT	CASSQDLAGWDTEAFF
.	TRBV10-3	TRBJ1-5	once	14	TGTGCCATCAGCCCCCGGGACGGCAATCAGCCCCAGCATTTT	CAISPRDGNQPQHF
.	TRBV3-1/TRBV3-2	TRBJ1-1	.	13	TGTGCCAGCAGGGCCCATATGAACACTGAAGCTTTCTTT	CASRAHMNTEAFF
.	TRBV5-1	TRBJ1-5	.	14	TGCGCCAGCAGCTTGGCCGGGGGCGGGCAGCCCCAGCATTTT	CASSLAGGGQPQHF
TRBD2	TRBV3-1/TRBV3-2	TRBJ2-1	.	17	TGTGCCAGCAGCCCAATGCGGACTAGTGGGGGGTACAATGAGCAGTTCTTC	CASSPMRTSGGYNEQFF
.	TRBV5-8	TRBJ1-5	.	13	TGTGCCAGTGCCCAGGGGCTAGGCCAGCCCCAGCATTTT	CASAQGLGQPQHF
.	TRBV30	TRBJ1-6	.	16	TGTGCCTGGAGATATTCACAGATCAACTATAATTCACCCCTCCACTTT	CAWRYSQINYNSPLHF
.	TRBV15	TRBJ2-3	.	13	TGTGCCACCAGCAGAGGGGACTCAACTACGCAGTATTTT	CATSRGDSTTQYF
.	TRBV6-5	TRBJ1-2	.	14	TGTGCCAGCAGTTACAGAGACAGGACCTATGGCTACACCTTC	CASSYRDRTYGYTF
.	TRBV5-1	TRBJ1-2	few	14	TGCGCCAGCAGCCTCGCGACAGGCGACTATGGCTACACCTTC	CASSLATGDYGYTF
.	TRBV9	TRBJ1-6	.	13	TGTGCCAGCAGCGTAAGGCCTAATTCACCCCTCCACTTT	CASSVRPNSPLHF
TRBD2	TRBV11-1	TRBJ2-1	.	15	TGTGCCAGCAGCGGACAGCGGGAGAAGGGCAATGAGCAGTTCTTC	CASSGQREKGNEQFF
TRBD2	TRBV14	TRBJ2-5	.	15	TGTGCCAGCAGCCCCCGACTAGCGGGAGTTGAGACCCAGTACTTC	CASSPRLAGVETQYF
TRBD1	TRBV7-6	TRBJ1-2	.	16	TGTGCCAGCAGCTTAGAGCCAGGGGGCGCAGAGTATGGCTACACCTTC	CASSLEPGGAEYGYTF
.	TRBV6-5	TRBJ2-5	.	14	TGTGCCAGCAGTCGGACCGCAAAGGTCGAGACCCAGTACTTC	CASSRTAKVETQYF
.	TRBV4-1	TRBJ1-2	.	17	TGCGCCAGCAGCCAAGACCGAGGGGGGGGTAGAGGCTATGGCTACACCTTC	CASSQDRGGGRGYGYTF
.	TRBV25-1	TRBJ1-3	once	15	TGTGCCAGCAGTGACCAGGCGGACCGTGGAAACACCATATATTTT	CASSDQADRGNTIYF
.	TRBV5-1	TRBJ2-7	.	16	TGCGCCAGCAGCTTGGGACTTCGGCAGGGTGGCTACGAGCAGTACTTC	CASSLGLRQGGYEQYF